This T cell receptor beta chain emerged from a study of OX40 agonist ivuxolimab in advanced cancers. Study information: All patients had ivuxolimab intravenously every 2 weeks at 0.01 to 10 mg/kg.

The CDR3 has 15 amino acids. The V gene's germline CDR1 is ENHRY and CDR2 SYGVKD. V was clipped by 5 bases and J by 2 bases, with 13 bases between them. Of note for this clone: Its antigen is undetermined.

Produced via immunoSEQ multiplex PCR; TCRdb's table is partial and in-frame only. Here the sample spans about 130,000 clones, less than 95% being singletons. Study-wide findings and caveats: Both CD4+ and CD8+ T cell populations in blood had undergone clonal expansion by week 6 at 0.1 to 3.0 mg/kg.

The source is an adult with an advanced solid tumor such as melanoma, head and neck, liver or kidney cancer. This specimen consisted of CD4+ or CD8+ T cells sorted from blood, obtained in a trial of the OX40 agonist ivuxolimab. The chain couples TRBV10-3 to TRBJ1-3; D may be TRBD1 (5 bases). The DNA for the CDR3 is TGTGCCATCAGTCCTCTCCAGGGCCCTGGAAACACCATATATTTT. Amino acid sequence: CAISPLQGPGNTIYF.